This paragraph covers one T cell receptor (beta chain) sequence. Authors' processing steps: By means of reference gene primer amplification, nucleated cell counts were estimated. Method: immunoSEQ multiplex PCR; TCRdb's copy keeps in-frame clones and lacks some. That table is the source of V, J and clone size, and D and trimming were worked out from the DNA. This table holds under 95,000 clones, roughly 85% found once. This sample is drawn from a study of blood T cell repertoires in COVID-19. Study context: The United States, Italy and Spain were the sources of the acute and convalescent COVID-19 samples. Sample material is recorded as cDNA or gDNA derived from T cells, B-cell-depleted T cells, or PBMCs.

This CDR3 is 16 amino acids long. Losses at the gene ends were 3 bases for V and 3 bases for J; bases not matched to a gene: 10. Per the germline V gene, CDR1 is MNHEY and CDR2 is SMNVEV (reference sequence). This clonotype was sampled from a human donor in a cohort sampled during active COVID-19. Sequences were obtained from peripheral blood. The chain employs TRBV27 and TRBJ2-5; 7 bases fit TRBD2. The DNA for the CDR3 is TGTGCCAGCAGTTTGAGCTCGATGGCGGGGGAAGAGACCCAGTACTTC. This codes for CASSLSSMAGEETQYF.